Listed below are T cell receptor beta chains from one sample, sequenced in a study of siplizumab effects on memory and regulatory T cells. Here immunoSEQ multiplex PCR was the method, and the copy in TCRdb shows in-frame clones only, minus some. The sample carries about 82,000 clones, approximately 90% recorded once. The sequenced material came from Tregs sorted from blood. The receptors shown here come from a human donor in good health. Each CDR3 is given without its conserved first and last residue.

j_call,v_call,cdr3_length,cdr3_aa
TRBJ1-4,TRBV29-1,13,SVERTPTTNEKLF
TRBJ1-1,TRBV28,13,ASSKYRAVNTEAF
TRBJ2-4,TRBV7-4,13,ASSFDGIAKNIQY
TRBJ2-3,TRBV19,12,ASSPFSGTDTQY
TRBJ2-1,TRBV11-3,12,ASSLGNKDNEQF
TRBJ2-7,TRBV6-6,13,ASSYFGRGHYEQY
TRBJ2-3,TRBV4-2,16,ASSQDGFGGGHTDTQY
TRBJ1-5,TRBV19,12,ASSTPGQALAQH
TRBJ1-3,TRBV20-1,9,SARAGATIY
TRBJ1-2,TRBV6-5,10,ASSWHPYGYT
TRBJ2-3,TRBV5-1,11,ASSLESTDTQY
TRBJ2-3,TRBV7-3,12,ASSRDEVADTQY
TRBJ1-2,TRBV11-2,11,ASSPDGTYGYT
TRBJ1-2,TRBV9,12,ASSAGQGAYGYT
TRBJ2-7,TRBV6-5,13,ASKRGGGSSYEQY
TRBJ2-1,TRBV6-5,13,ASSSPSGGGSEQF
TRBJ2-2,TRBV28,10,ASRLAVGELF
TRBJ1-1,TRBV5-1,14,ASSLVSGPGVTEAF
TRBJ2-1,TRBV28,10,ASSSSGGMQF
TRBJ2-7,TRBV6-1,11,ASTEGENYEQY
TRBJ2-3,TRBV29-1,13,SVLHTTGVTDTQY
NA,TRBV10-3,11,AISGLDSYEQY
NA,TRBV2,14,ASMTGGISKDYEQY
TRBJ2-7,TRBV7-9,11,ASRAEPSYEQY
TRBJ1-1,TRBV19,12,ASSIGVEGTEAF
TRBJ2-3,TRBV6-6,10,ASRPSTDTQY
TRBJ2-5,TRBV5-6,13,ASSPPTGIQETQY
TRBJ2-2,TRBV6-5,12,ASSSMLGPGELF
TRBJ1-4,TRBV14,12,ASSRTGGYEKLF
TRBJ2-3,TRBV10-3,9,AASSTDTQY
TRBJ2-1,TRBV9,16,ASSRTSGGSSSYNEQF
TRBJ1-2,TRBV7-9,11,ASSPGPLDGYT
TRBJ1-6,TRBV5-1,13,ASSSQGSYNSPLH
TRBJ1-6,TRBV7-3,12,ASSYIGTGSPLH
TRBJ2-3,TRBV7-2,13,ASSLFGGGTDTQY